The rows below give T cell receptor beta chains drawn from one sample of a study of T cell responses to AZD1222 COVID-19 vaccine. The repertoire was sequenced with immunoSEQ multiplex PCR; TCRdb's copy has only in-frame clones and lacks some. This sample has some 100,000 clones, with about 87% found just once. The material was peripheral blood, obtained on day 0 of MenACWY control vaccination. The receptors stem from an adult in good health. The CDR3 runs from the conserved cysteine through the conserved F or W. Each record gives: clone size, V gene, J gene, D gene, CDR3 protein, CDR3 DNA. A D gene is named only where the DNA matches it firmly. Size is stated for part of the rows, as once, few or many counts, or as a class when the clone is expanded.

>once|TRBV3-1/TRBV3-2|TRBJ1-2|.
CASSADNLYGYTF
TGTGCCAGCAGCGCAGACAACCTCTATGGCTACACCTTC
>once|TRBV25-1|TRBJ1-2|.
CASSEMGLHAF
TGTGCCAGCAGTGAGATGGGACTCCACGCCTTC
>.|TRBV5-4|TRBJ2-5|.
CASSFQGEETQYF
TGTGCCAGCAGCTTCCAGGGAGAGGAGACCCAGTACTTC
>.|TRBV28|TRBJ1-3|TRBD1
CASSTMTGGSGNTIYF
TGTGCCAGCAGTACCATGACAGGGGGCTCTGGAAACACCATATATTTT
>.|TRBV5-1|TRBJ2-1|.
CASSLNNEQFF
TGCGCCAGCAGCTTGAATAATGAGCAGTTCTTC
>.|TRBV7-9|TRBJ2-1|TRBD1
CASSLNAGGSEQFF
TGTGCCAGCAGCTTAAACGCAGGGGGCAGTGAGCAGTTCTTC
>.|TRBV19|TRBJ1-5|TRBD1
CASSNQGARQPQHF
TGTGCCAGTAGTAATCAGGGGGCGCGACAGCCCCAGCATTTT
>.|TRBV30|TRBJ1-1|.
CAWSVSTEAFF
TGTGCCTGGAGTGTGAGCACTGAAGCTTTCTTT
>.|TRBV21-1|TRBJ1-2|.
CASSTSRPGQVGYGYTF
TGTGCCAGCAGCACATCCCGGCCGGGACAGGTCGGCTATGGCTACACCTTC
>.|TRBV28|TRBJ2-2|.
CASSLPGANTGELFF
TGTGCCAGCAGTTTACCGGGCGCGAACACCGGGGAGCTGTTTTTT
>.|TRBV11-2|TRBJ1-1|.
CASSLVGDTEAFF
TGTGCCAGCAGCTTAGTGGGAGACACTGAAGCTTTCTTT
>.|TRBV6-4|TRBJ2-7|.
CASPPGPTYEQYF
TGTGCCAGCCCCCCAGGGCCCACCTACGAGCAGTACTTC
>few|TRBV7-9|TRBJ1-1|TRBD1
CASSPWTGEGTEAFF
TGTGCCAGCAGCCCTTGGACAGGTGAGGGCACTGAAGCTTTCTTT
>.|TRBV11-2|TRBJ1-1|.
CASSPRGGVEAFF
TGTGCCAGCAGCCCCCGGGGGGGCGTTGAAGCTTTCTTT
>.|TRBV27|TRBJ1-5|.
CASTSGSNQPQHF
TGTGCCAGCACGTCTGGCAGCAATCAGCCCCAGCATTTT
>.|TRBV19|TRBJ1-4|TRBD1
CASSSWTGIEKLFF
TGTGCCAGTAGTTCCTGGACAGGGATTGAAAAACTGTTTTTT
>.|TRBV2|TRBJ1-3|.
CASSEEYSGNTIYF
TGTGCCAGCAGCGAGGAGTACTCTGGAAACACCATATATTTT
>once|TRBV4-3|TRBJ2-5|.
CASSQEVNTVQETQYF
TGCGCCAGCAGCCAAGAGGTAAACACAGTCCAAGAGACCCAGTACTTC
>.|TRBV7-2|TRBJ2-2|TRBD1
CASSPGQGGTGELFF
TGTGCCAGCAGCCCGGGACAGGGGGGGACCGGGGAGCTGTTTTTT
>.|TRBV7-2|TRBJ1-6|.
CASSLGHQASPLHF
TGTGCCAGCAGCTTAGGTCACCAGGCTTCACCCCTCCACTTT
>.|TRBV28|TRBJ2-3|TRBD2
CASSYPLTSGSDPPTDTQYF
TGTGCCAGCAGTTACCCCCTTACTAGCGGGAGCGACCCCCCCACAGATACGCAGTATTTT
>.|TRBV18|TRBJ1-2|TRBD1
CASSRNVDRDRSYGYTF
TGTGCCAGCTCACGCAACGTCGACAGGGACCGGTCCTATGGCTACACCTTC
>.|TRBV5-4|TRBJ2-4|TRBD1
CASSLGSQGVRRGNIQYF
TGTGCCAGCAGCTTAGGTTCTCAGGGGGTCCGCAGGGGAAACATTCAGTACTTC